This TCR beta chain was profiled in a study of T cells in localized non-small cell lung cancer. Findings and caveats of the study: The tumor had only one region sequenced, so heterogeneity remains possible. Uninvolved nearby lung showed the greatest T cell clonality, exceeding that found in tumor. For the top 100 tumor clones, a median about 56 also appeared in adjacent lung.

The table lists this clone with a few counts. Its specificity is unknown. TCRdb's copy holds only in-frame clones and misses some; the assay was immunoSEQ multiplex PCR. The table records 4,000 to 5,000 clones, roughly 30% of them present only once. With 5 bases clipped from V and 0 bases from J, the junction kept 14 bases outside the gene matches. Germline values: CDR1 SGDLS, CDR2 YYNGEE. The CDR3 spans 20 residues. The sample consisted of lung tumor tissue, taken before any cancer treatment. The chain employs TRBV9 and TRBJ2-6, with 10 bases lining up with TRBD2. This clonotype originated in a man aged 40 to 70 with stage II lung adenocarcinoma. In nucleotides, the CDR3 is TGTGCCAGCAGTTTAGGGCTAGCGGGAGCCTTAAGCTCTGGGGCCAACGTCCTGACTTTC. Residues: CASSLGLAGALSSGANVLTF.